The 32 T cell receptor beta chains in this list originate from one sample, sequenced in a study of OX40 agonist ivuxolimab in advanced cancers. Clones were sequenced by immunoSEQ multiplex PCR, and TCRdb holds only the in-frame ones, with some missing. Among 70,000 or so clones listed, around 81% were seen once. The specimen was CD4+ or CD8+ T cells sorted from blood, collected in a trial of the OX40 agonist ivuxolimab. All receptors derive from an adult with an advanced solid tumor such as melanoma, head and neck, liver or kidney cancer.

V is TRBV29-1 and J is TRBJ1-4; 9 nucleotides line up with TRBD1. This CDR3 contains 15 residues. J was trimmed by 6 bases and V by 5 bases; bases with no gene match: 10. CDR1 is SQVTM, CDR2 ANQGSEA, per germline. CDR3 DNA sequence: TGCAGCGTTACCCCAAGTACAGGGGGCGATGAAAAACTGTTTTTT. It is translated as CSVTPSTGGDEKLFF.

This clone was counted a single time. The V and J genes are TRBV6-6 and TRBJ1-3; 8 nucleotides match TRBD1. Germline V gene sequence: CDR1 MNHNY, CDR2 SVGAGI (reference sequence). J lost 0 bases, V lost 4 bases, and 2 bases had no gene match. This CDR3 has 15 residues. CDR3 nucleotides: TGTGCCAGCAGTTTAACAGGGGGCTCTGGAAACACCATATATTTT. This encodes CASSLTGGSGNTIYF.

The CDR3 loop is CASTNPDRARGYTF. CDR3 nucleotide sequence: TGTGCCAGCACCAATCCTGACAGGGCGCGGGGCTACACCTTC. The chain recombines TRBV28 with TRBJ1-2, with TRBD1 matching 7 bases. This CDR3 comprises 14 residues. Germline-derived CDR1 and CDR2 are MDHEN and SYDVKM. V trimming: 7 bases; J trimming: 8 bases; junction bases outside the gene matches: 13.

V is TRBV19 and J is TRBJ2-5; D is ambiguous. The CDR3 contains 14 residues. From germline, CDR1 is LNHDA and CDR2 SQIVND (reference sequence). V dropped 9 bases and J dropped 0 bases, with 14 bases sitting between them. The CDR3 loop is CASAPRVHQETQYF. The DNA of the CDR3 is TGTGCCAGCGCGCCCCGGGTTCACCAAGAGACCCAGTACTTC.

Here the CDR3 reads CASSEAVGPPGNEKLFF. For the CDR3, the DNA is TGTGCCAGCAGTGAAGCAGTCGGACCCCCGGGAAATGAAAAACTGTTTTTT. This chain uses TRBV2 with TRBJ1-4; the D is unclear. The length of the CDR3 is 17 residues. Germline V lookup: CDR1 SNHLY, CDR2 FYNNEI. Trimming took off 0 bases at V and 5 bases at J, with 16 bases between the two ends.

This clone has more than one count but fewer than ten. The chain joins TRBV4-2 to TRBJ2-1; TRBD2 aligns across 7 bases. The CDR3 contains 16 residues. V lost 1 base and J lost 8; bases outside the gene matches: 11. Germline CDR1 is LGHNA and CDR2 is YNFKEQ. The CDR3 coding sequence is TGTGCCAGCAGCCAAGGGGAGGGCCAGGGTGTCGATGAGCAGTTCTTC. This gives the protein CASSQGEGQGVDEQFF.

The chain couples TRBV7-8 to TRBJ2-5; a weak D match, TRBD2 (5 bases). The J call is doubtful: the DNA matches TRBJ2-7 better. The CDR3 is made up of 14 amino acids. The germline V gene has CDR1 SGHVS and CDR2 FQNEAQ. The CDR3 loop reads CASSLVGSSYEQYF. DNA for the CDR3: TGTGCCAGCAGCTTAGTAGGGAGCTCCTACGAGCAGTACTTC.

The chain recombines TRBV14 with TRBJ2-5, with D possibly matching TRBD1 (6 bases). The germline V gene has CDR1 SGHDN and CDR2 FVKESK. With 1 base removed from V and 1 base from J, the gap between germline ends came to 16 bases. This CDR3 contains 17 residues. As DNA, the CDR3 is TGTGCCAGCAGCCAAGGACGCGCCCGGGACATCCAAGAGACCCAGTACTTC. The encoded protein is CASSQGRARDIQETQYF.

The chain has TRBV19 and TRBJ2-3; 9 bases align to TRBD2. Germline V gene lookup returns CDR1 LNHDA and CDR2 SQIVND (reference sequence). This CDR3 has 13 amino acids. V was pared by 6 bases and J by 3 bases, with 1 base of the junction left unmatched. The CDR3 DNA reads as TGTGCCAGTAGGCTAGCGGGGACAGATACGCAGTATTTT. Its protein product is CASRLAGTDTQYF.

This sequence joins TRBV7-8 and TRBJ2-5, with a weak D call TRBD2 (5 bases). Germline CDR1 reads SGHVS; CDR2 reads FQNEAQ. The V and J ends lost 1 base and 2 bases respectively, with 14 bases between them. The CDR3 sequence is 16 residues long. CDR3 bases: TGTGCCAGCAGCTTAGGTGGGCTCCCGGGGCAAGAGACCCAGTACTTC. Residues: CASSLGGLPGQETQYF.

The chain joins TRBV6-5 to TRBJ1-6; tentative D call: TRBD1 (5 bases). Trimming shortened V by 5 bases and J by 6 bases, and 14 bases separated the two germline ends. CDR1 and CDR2 (germline): MNHEY, SVGAGI. The CDR3 runs to 15 residues. The CDR3 coding sequence is TGTGCCAGCAGTCGTCTCGGGCAGGGTAATTCACCCCTCCACTTT. The encoded protein is CASSRLGQGNSPLHF.

The genes are TRBV5-4 and TRBJ1-4; D gene uncertain. This CDR3 has 13 amino acids. CDR1 is SGHNT and CDR2 is YYREEE in the germline V gene (reference sequence). V was pared by 4 bases and J by 5 bases, with 9 bases between. Here the CDR3 DNA reads TGTGCCAGCAGCCCCCACTCGAATGAAAAACTGTTTTTT. It yields the protein CASSPHSNEKLFF. Drawing the rest from reference TRBV5-4 and TRBJ1-4, the complete variable domain is ETGVTQSPTHLIKTRGQQVTLRCSSQSGHNTVSWYQQALGQGPQFIFQYYREEENGRGNFPPRFSGLQFPNYSSELNVNALELDDSALYLCASSPHSNEKLFFGSGTQLSVL.

This clone is a singleton in its sample. The chain employs TRBV9 and TRBJ2-5; 7 bases align to TRBD2. The CDR3 is 14 residues long. Germline CDR1 reads SGDLS; CDR2 reads YYNGEE. Trimming at V came to 5 bases and at J to 0 bases, leaving 4 bases not matched to a gene. The CDR3 DNA sequence: TGTGCCAGCAGTTGGCGGGAGTACCAAGAGACCCAGTACTTC. Protein: CASSWREYQETQYF.

The chain employs TRBV6-5 and TRBJ2-1, with D unclear. Germline-derived CDR1 and CDR2 are MNHEY and SVGAGI. The CDR3 has 11 amino acids. Trimming cost V 5 bases and J 5 bases, with 4 bases left between them. The CDR3 sequence: CASSGHNEQFF. CDR3 coding DNA: TGTGCCAGCAGTGGCCACAATGAGCAGTTCTTC.

In the case of this clone: This CDR3 is also generated by other DNA sequences in the sample. This chain connects TRBV9 to TRBJ2-2; TRBD2 is a possible D gene (6 bases). With 0 bases removed from V and 0 bases from J, the gap between germline ends came to 9 bases. From germline, CDR1 is SGDLS and CDR2 YYNGEE. This CDR3 is built from 16 residues. The CDR3, as DNA: TGTGCCAGCAGCGTAGCGGGGGTCGCGAACACCGGGGAGCTGTTTTTT. Its translation is CASSVAGVANTGELFF.

The rearrangement uses TRBV15 and TRBJ2-3, with D tentatively TRBD2 (7 bases). This CDR3 is 17 amino acids long. Trimming cost V 3 bases and J 2 bases, with 18 bases left between them. CDR1 and CDR2 (germline): LNHNV, YYDKDF (reference sequence). CDR3 DNA: TGTGCCACCAGCAGCGGCCGGACGGGGGGCGTCACAGATACGCAGTATTTT. Its translation is CATSSGRTGGVTDTQYF. The variable domain in full, completed from reference TRBV15 and TRBJ2-3, reads DAMVIQNPRYQVTQFGKPVTLSCSQTLNHNVMYWYQQKSSQAPKLLFHYYDKDFNNEADTPDNFQSRRPNTSFCFLDIRSPGLGDTAMYLCATSSGRTGGVTDTQYFGPGTRLTVL.

The chain is built from TRBV7-6 and TRBJ1-2; D possibly corresponds to TRBD1 (5 bases). CDR3 length: 12 amino acids. The germline V gene encodes CDR1 SGHVS and CDR2 FNYEAQ. V was cut by 1 base and J by 8 bases, with 8 bases left in between. CDR3 nucleotide sequence: TGTGCCAGCAGCTTAGGGGGGGACGGCTACACCTTC. Amino acids: CASSLGGDGYTF.

This clone showed up just a few times. The chain joins TRBV5-1 to TRBJ1-6; 11 bases fit TRBD1. Germline V CDR1 and CDR2: SGHRS, YFSETQ. This CDR3 is built from 15 residues. Trimming took 4 bases from V and 10 from J; bases not matched to a gene: 7. This chain's CDR3 is CASSLGQGAFSPLHF. The CDR3, as DNA: TGCGCCAGCAGCCTCGGACAGGGGGCTTTCTCACCCCTCCACTTT.

The chain recombines TRBV7-9 with TRBJ2-3; D is possibly TRBD2 (6 bases). Germline-derived CDR1 and CDR2 are SEHNR and FQNEAQ (reference sequence). The CDR3 consists of 14 residues. V dropped 7 bases and J dropped 2 bases, with 13 bases sitting between them. The CDR3 loop reads CASNNGGYTDTQYF. Here the CDR3 DNA reads TGTGCCAGCAACAACGGGGGATACACAGATACGCAGTATTTT.

The chain carries TRBV27 and TRBJ1-4; no clear D. Germline CDR1 MNHEY, CDR2 SMNVEV (reference sequence). Between the trimmed V and J ends, which lost 6 bases and 0 bases, there was a span of 11 bases. The CDR3 extends over 15 amino acids. As DNA, the CDR3 is TGTGCCAGCAGGACCACCCCAGCAACTAATGAAAAACTGTTTTTT. As protein: CASRTTPATNEKLFF.

The CDR3 sequence: CASAKGGVPNEKLFF. DNA for the CDR3: TGTGCCAGCGCAAAGGGGGGGGTACCTAATGAAAAACTGTTTTTT. This chain joins TRBV6-6 and TRBJ1-4, with D perhaps matching TRBD1 (6 bases). Germline-derived CDR1 and CDR2 are MNHNY and SVGAGI (reference sequence). The CDR3 is 15 amino acids. The V and J ends lost 8 bases and 3 bases respectively, with 16 bases between them.

In DNA form, the CDR3 reads TGTGCCAGCAGCTTGGGAGGACAACGCTACTGGAACGAGCAGTACGTC. Protein sequence: CASSLGGQRYWNEQYV. The chain links TRBV5-5 to TRBJ2-7, with D tentatively TRBD1 (5 bases). This CDR3 is 16 amino acids long. The germline V gene has CDR1 SGHKS and CDR2 YYEKEE (reference sequence). Trimming stripped 0 bases from V and 5 bases from J, with 18 bases between.

This clone appeared once. V is TRBV5-5 and J is TRBJ2-7; D is uncertain. CDR3 length equals 14 residues. The ends were cut back, 2 bases at V and 2 bases at J, with 11 bases in the middle. CDR1 and CDR2 from the germline V gene are SGHKS and YYEKEE (reference sequence). Here the CDR3 DNA reads TGTGCCAGCAGCTTAGGCTTTCAAGCCTACGAGCAGTACTTC. This sequence encodes CASSLGFQAYEQYF.

This chain uses TRBV19 with TRBJ1-5, with 7 bases identical to TRBD1. Trimming cost V 7 bases and J 3 bases; bases outside gene matches: 3. The CDR3 spans 13 residues. CDR1 is LNHDA and CDR2 is SQIVND in the germline V gene (reference sequence). The CDR3 nucleotides are TGTGCCAGTAAGGGACAGCTCAATCAGCCCCAGCATTTT. Protein: CASKGQLNQPQHF.

V and J are TRBV6-1 and TRBJ2-7; 7 bases align to TRBD1. Germline CDR1 MNHNS, CDR2 SASEGT. V lost 5 bases and J lost 2; bases outside the gene matches: 9. This CDR3 spans 15 amino acids. The CDR3 region is CASSTPGQTPYEQYV. The CDR3 nucleotides are TGTGCCAGCAGTACTCCGGGACAGACCCCCTACGAGCAGTACGTC.

This chain's CDR3 is CASSAFQGQGMGKNIQYF. In DNA, the CDR3 is TGTGCCAGCAGTGCCTTCCAAGGACAGGGAATGGGGAAAAACATTCAGTACTTC. The V call is TRBV6-1, the J call TRBJ2-4, with 8 bases fitting TRBD1. Looked up from germline, CDR1 is MNHNS and CDR2 is SASEGT. The V gene end was trimmed by 4 bases and the J gene end by 4 bases; junction bases not matched to a gene: 15. The CDR3 is 18 amino acids.

The rearrangement uses TRBV6-5 and TRBJ1-2, with TRBD1 matching 7 bases. Germline V gene lookup returns CDR1 MNHEY and CDR2 SVGAGI. The CDR3 extends over 13 amino acids. Trimming at V came to 5 bases and at J to 4 bases, leaving 4 bases not matched to a gene. CDR3 sequence reads: CASSLGQAYGYTF. Here the CDR3 DNA reads TGTGCCAGCAGTCTCGGACAGGCCTATGGCTACACCTTC.

The table lists this clone with a count of one. The rearrangement joins TRBV5-6 to TRBJ2-2; a weak D match, TRBD1 (5 bases). Germline V gives CDR1 SGHDT, CDR2 YYEEEE. The ends were cut back, 3 bases at V and 0 bases at J, with 6 bases in the middle. The CDR3 covers 14 residues. The CDR3 is CASSSGTNTGELFF. The CDR3 DNA is TGTGCCAGCAGCTCAGGGACGAACACCGGGGAGCTGTTTTTT.

Regarding this clone: The junction and the germline gene differ at one end; a read error may be behind it. The chain is built from TRBV5-1 and TRBJ1-1, with D unresolved. Per germline, CDR1 SGHRS and CDR2 YFSETQ. CDR3 length equals 13 residues. CDR3 in amino acids: CASSLVGIYGAFF. The CDR3 bases are TGTGCCAGCAGCTTGGTGGGTATTTACGGAGCTTTCTTT.

V gene TRBV13 combines with J gene TRBJ1-2, with TRBD1 identical over 7 bases. V lost 2 bases and J lost 0; bases outside the gene matches: 9. The CDR3 is made up of 17 amino acids. Germline assignment: CDR1 PRHDT and CDR2 FYEKMQ (reference sequence). The CDR3 loop is CASSLTGQADSNYGYTF. CDR3 bases: TGTGCCAGCAGCTTAACAGGACAGGCGGACTCTAACTATGGCTACACCTTC.

The chain employs TRBV2 and TRBJ1-5, with D tentatively TRBD1 (6 bases). Trimming left V 1 base short and J 1 base short, with 8 bases between. The CDR3 has 15 amino acids. Germline CDR1 and CDR2: SNHLY and FYNNEI. The DNA of the CDR3 is TGTGCCAGCAGTGAAGTAGGGGGGAGCAATCAGCCCCAGCATTTT. Translating gives CASSEVGGSNQPQHF. The complete variable domain, with remaining parts taken from reference TRBV2 and TRBJ1-5, reads EPEVTQTPSHQVTQMGQEVILRCVPISNHLYFYWYRQILGQKVEFLVSFYNNEISEKSEIFDDQFSVERPDGSNFTLKIRSTKLEDSAMYFCASSEVGGSNQPQHFGDGTRLSIL.

The V and J genes are TRBV27 and TRBJ1-5; 7 nucleotides match TRBD1. Germline assignment: CDR1 MNHEY and CDR2 SMNVEV (reference sequence). V shed 5 bases and J 6 bases; nucleotides not matched to a gene: 16. CDR3 length: 17 residues. The CDR3 DNA reads as TGTGCCAGCAGTCCAATTATTACGGGACAGAGTAGTCAGCCCCAGCATTTT. Protein: CASSPIITGQSSQPQHF.